Only a few counts were recorded for the clone carrying this TCR beta chain. The record originates from a study of T-cell memory formation after mild COVID-19. Trimming shortened V by 1 base and J by 9 bases, and 16 bases separated the two germline ends. Germline CDR1 reads SEHNR; CDR2 reads FQNEAQ (reference sequence). This CDR3 has 15 residues. Each CDR3 protein is one row after TCRdb ran MiXCR on the 5' RACE reads. The sample consists of some 350,000 distinct CDR3 sequences, 15% to 20% of them appearing once. The sample consisted of PBMCs or a T cell subset sorted from them (not recorded which). The receptor's source is a man aged 18 to 29 who had mild COVID-19 (a few samples of this study predate the infection). Cell type and time point are not known. The V and J genes are TRBV7-9 and TRBJ2-1, with no clear D. The CDR3 here is CASSLGAGPSREQFF. CDR3 nucleotide sequence: TGTGCCAGCAGCTTAGGGGCCGGACCCAGCCGTGAGCAGTTCTTC.